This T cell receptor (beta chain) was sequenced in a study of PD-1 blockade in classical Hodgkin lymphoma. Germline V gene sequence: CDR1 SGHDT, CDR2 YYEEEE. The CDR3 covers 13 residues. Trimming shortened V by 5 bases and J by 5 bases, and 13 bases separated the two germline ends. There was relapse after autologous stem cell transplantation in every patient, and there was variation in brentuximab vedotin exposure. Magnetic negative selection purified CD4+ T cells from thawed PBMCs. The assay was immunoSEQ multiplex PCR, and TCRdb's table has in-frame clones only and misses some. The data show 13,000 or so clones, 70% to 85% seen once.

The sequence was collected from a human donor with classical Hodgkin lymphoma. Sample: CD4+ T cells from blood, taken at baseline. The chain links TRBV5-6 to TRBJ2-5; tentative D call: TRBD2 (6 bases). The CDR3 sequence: CASRNAGRETQYF. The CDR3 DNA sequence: TGTGCCAGCAGGAACGCAGGGAGGGAGACCCAGTACTTC. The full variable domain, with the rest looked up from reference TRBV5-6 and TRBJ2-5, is DAGVTQSPTHLIKTRGQQVTLRCSPKSGHDTVSWYQQALGQGPQFIFQYYEEEERQRGNFPDRFSGHQFPNYSSELNVNALLLGDSALYLCASRNAGRETQYFGPGTRLLVL.